Listed below are T cell receptor beta chains from one sample, sequenced in a study of technical replicates of blood from a few donors. TCRdb's copy holds only in-frame clones and misses some; the assay was immunoSEQ multiplex PCR. The repertoire holds approximately 81,000 clones, with roughly 95% as singletons. The source material was T cells isolated from PBMCs. All receptors come from a human donor in good health. CDR3s include the opening cysteine and the closing phenylalanine or tryptophan. The D gene is left open where the match is weak. Clone size, where shown, is once, few, many, or a class for clones that have expanded.

TRBJ2-2 once TRBD2 TRBV6-6 TGTGCCAGCATGGCTGGCGGGAGGAACACCGGGGAGCTGTTTTTT CASMAGGRNTGELFF
TRBJ1-1 . . TRBV5-6 TGTGCCAGCAGCTTGGAGGGTGTCGGGACAAACACTGAAGCTTTCTTT CASSLEGVGTNTEAFF
TRBJ2-7 . TRBD2 TRBV30 TGTGCCTGGAGTTGGACTAGCGGGAGTCGCGAGCAGTACTTC CAWSWTSGSREQYF
TRBJ2-3 . TRBD2 TRBV6-5 TGTGCCAGCAAGGCGGGAGTTATAGATACGCAGTATTTT CASKAGVIDTQYF
TRBJ2-7 . . TRBV19 TGTGCCAGTAGTATAGTATCGGGGGTGTACGAGCAGTACTTC CASSIVSGVYEQYF
TRBJ1-5 . TRBD1 TRBV19 TGTGCCAGTAGTATAGGAGGGGGCTGGGACAATCAGCCCCAGCATTTT CASSIGGGWDNQPQHF
TRBJ2-7 . TRBD1 TRBV5-4 TGTGCCAGCAGCCTAACGGGACAGGGGAGCTCCTACGAGCAGTACTTC CASSLTGQGSSYEQYF
TRBJ2-7 . TRBD2 TRBV6-5 TGTGCCAGCAGCCCCGGGACTAGCGTTTACGAGCAGTACTTC CASSPGTSVYEQYF
TRBJ2-6 once . TRBV5-6 TGTGCCAGCAGCTTCCCGTTACTCTCTGGGGCCAACGTCCTGACTTTC CASSFPLLSGANVLTF
TRBJ2-7 . . TRBV5-1 TGCGCCAGCAGCTTGGTGGGAGCCTCCTACGAGCAGTACTTC CASSLVGASYEQYF
TRBJ2-3 . TRBD2 TRBV6-4 TGTGCCAGCAGTCCTAGCGGGAGGGCCCATGATACGCAGTATTTT CASSPSGRAHDTQYF
TRBJ2-1 . . TRBV7-2 TGTGCCAGCAGCTTAGGGGGGCTGTGGAATGAGCAGTTCTTC CASSLGGLWNEQFF
TRBJ1-1 . TRBD1 TRBV5-1 TGCGCCAGCAGACCGACAGGGATCGACACTGAAGCTTTCTTT CASRPTGIDTEAFF